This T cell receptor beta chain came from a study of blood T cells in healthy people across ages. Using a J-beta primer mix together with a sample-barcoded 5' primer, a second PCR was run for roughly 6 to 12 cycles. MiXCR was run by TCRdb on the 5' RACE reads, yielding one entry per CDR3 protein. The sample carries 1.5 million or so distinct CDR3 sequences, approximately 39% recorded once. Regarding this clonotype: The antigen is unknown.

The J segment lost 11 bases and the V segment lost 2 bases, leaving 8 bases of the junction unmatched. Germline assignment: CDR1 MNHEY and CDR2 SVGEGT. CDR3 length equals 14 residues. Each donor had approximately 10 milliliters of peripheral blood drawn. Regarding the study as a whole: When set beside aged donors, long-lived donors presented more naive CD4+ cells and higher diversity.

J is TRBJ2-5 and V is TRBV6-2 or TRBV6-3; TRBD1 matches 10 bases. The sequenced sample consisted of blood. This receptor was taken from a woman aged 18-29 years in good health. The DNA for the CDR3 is TGTGCCAGCAGTTACGGACAGGGGGAAGTGGAGCAGTACTTC. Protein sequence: CASSYGQGEVEQYF.